Sequencing of this T cell receptor (beta chain) was carried out in a study of glioma-infiltrating T cells. Using RNA template, CDR3s of TCR alpha and beta were amplified with iRepertoire arm-PCR. For one-step reverse transcription and amplification, 100-400 ng of tissue mRNA or PBMC total RNA was used. TCRdb independently ran MiXCR on the multiplex PCR reads; one entry per CDR3 protein. The sample lists some 180,000 distinct CDR3 sequences, more than 25% seen once, with around 20% in the top ten. A few counts support this clonotype. The antigen is not known. Germline V lookup: CDR1 LGHNA, CDR2 YSLEER. Trimming cost V 1 base and J 4 bases, with 8 bases left between them. This CDR3 spans 15 amino acids. Regarding the study as a whole: CDR3 overlap between tissue and blood was very small. Tissue-blood divergence was below expectation in non-neoplastic patients, above in gliomas.

V is TRBV4-3 and J is TRBJ2-6; D not resolved. The sample comprised glioma tissue, nonneoplastic brain tissue, or PBMCs (not recorded which). The receptor comes from a human donor with low-grade glioma or glioblastoma, undergoing nonglioma brain surgery, or in good health (not recorded which). CDR3 loop: CASSQGQRGANVLTF. The CDR3 DNA is TGCGCCAGCAGCCAAGGGCAGAGGGGGGCCAACGTCCTGACTTTC.